The 23 T cell receptor beta chains presented below share a single source sample, sequenced in a study of response to subunit inactivated influenza vaccine. Using its own MiXCR run on the RT-PCR reads, TCRdb lists one record per CDR3 protein. The sample has hundreds of thousands of distinct CDR3 sequences; less than 20% are singletons. Sequences were derived from PBMCs from blood, sampled about 11 days after vaccination. These receptor sequences come from a man aged 50 or older who received an inactivated influenza vaccine.

The chain is built from TRBV18 and TRBJ2-7; D uncertain. This CDR3 is 17 amino acids long. The V gene lost 2 bases and the J gene lost 7 bases, with 24 bases spanning the gap. Per the germline V gene, CDR1 is KGHSH and CDR2 is LQKENI. CDR3 region: CASSPGVSALTRQEQYF. The CDR3 bases are TGTGCCAGCTCACCAGGAGTGTCTGCTCTTACTCGCCAGGAGCAGTACTTC.

This clonotype was seen ten or more times. V and J are TRBV12-3 or TRBV12-4 and TRBJ2-5, with TRBD1 identical over 7 bases. The CDR3 extends over 14 amino acids. The trim removed 0 bases at V and 5 bases at J, leaving 3 bases unmatched. This CDR3 is CASSLAGQWETQYF. For the CDR3, the DNA is TGTGCCAGCAGTTTAGCGGGACAGTGGGAGACCCAGTACTTC.

V usage is TRBV12-3 or TRBV12-4 and J usage is TRBJ2-6; D is perhaps TRBD1 (5 bases). The CDR3 consists of 20 residues. The V end was cut by 0 bases, the J end by 0 bases, with 18 bases between. CDR3 sequence reads: CASSLALVWGRNSGANVLTF. Here the CDR3 DNA reads TGTGCCAGCAGTTTAGCCCTCGTATGGGGCCGAAACTCTGGGGCCAACGTCCTGACTTTC.

In this sample, this clonotype turned up a few times. The V call is TRBV20-1, the J call TRBJ1-6; perhaps TRBD1 as D (6 bases). Looked up from germline, CDR1 is DFQATT and CDR2 is SNEGSKA (reference sequence). The CDR3 loop spans 15 amino acids. Trimming took 3 bases from V and 11 from J, leaving 20 bases between them. The chain's CDR3 is CSASADSPDLAPLHF. The CDR3 coding sequence is TGCAGTGCTAGCGCGGACAGCCCCGATTTAGCACCCCTCCACTTT.

This clonotype was seen more than once but under ten times. The CDR3 bases are TGTGCCAGCAGCTCCAACAGGGGGCCTTTGGTCTACGAGCAGTACTTC. This gives the protein CASSSNRGPLVYEQYF. The chain recombines TRBV7-9 with TRBJ2-7, with 9 bases fitting TRBD1. The CDR3 has 16 amino acids. V trimming: 4 bases; J trimming: 3 bases; junction bases outside the gene matches: 10. The germline V gene has CDR1 SEHNR and CDR2 FQNEAQ (reference sequence).

The rearrangement uses TRBV6-1 and TRBJ2-1, with 11 nucleotides matching TRBD2. CDR3 length: 16 amino acids. J gave up 5 bases and V 5 bases, and 8 bases lay outside the gene matches. CDR1 is MNHNS, CDR2 SASEGT, per germline. CDR3 in DNA: TGTGCCAGCAGTCCCCTGCTAGCGGGGGGTGACAATGAGCAGTTCTTC. Residues: CASSPLLAGGDNEQFF.

This clonotype was seen a few times. The chain joins TRBV29-1 to TRBJ2-1; 7 nucleotides match TRBD1. With 7 bases clipped from V and 5 bases from J, the junction kept 11 bases outside the gene matches. Germline values: CDR1 SQVTM, CDR2 ANQGSEA. The CDR3 is 14 amino acids. The DNA for the CDR3 is TGCAGCGCAAGGACAGGACCCCCTAACAATGAGCAGTTCTTC. Translation: CSARTGPPNNEQFF.

This clonotype was seen a few times. An end of the junction does not agree with germline; a read error may underlie this. The gene calls are TRBV19 and TRBJ1-1; no clear D gene. In germline, CDR1 is LNHDA, CDR2 SQIVND (reference sequence). This CDR3 region has 10 residues. Here the CDR3 DNA reads TGTGCCAGTAGTAACAATGAAGCTTTCTTT. It translates to CASSNNEAFF.

The V gene is TRBV20-1, the J gene TRBJ1-2; TRBD1 agrees at 7 bases. V shed 0 bases, J shed 0 bases, and the junction held 7 bases outside the gene matches. Germline V CDR1 and CDR2: DFQATT, SNEGSKA (reference sequence). This CDR3 region has 16 residues. The CDR3 DNA reads TGCAGTGCTAGAGAGACGGGGACAGCGCCTAACTATGGCTACACCTTC. It yields the protein CSARETGTAPNYGYTF.

There are a few counts of this clonotype. The CDR3 region has the DNA TGTGCCAGCGCAAGAGGAGCGGCCATAAGCTCCTACAATGAGCAGTTCTTC. Its protein product is CASARGAAISSYNEQFF. The chain couples TRBV2 to TRBJ2-1, with a weak D call TRBD2 (5 bases). Trimming took off 8 bases at V and 0 bases at J, with 20 bases between the two ends. Germline V gene sequence: CDR1 SNHLY, CDR2 FYNNEI. The CDR3 loop spans 17 amino acids.

This clonotype was detected a few times. The gene calls are TRBV6-5 and TRBJ2-7; TRBD1 matches 7 bases. Germline CDR1 reads MNHEY; CDR2 reads SVGAGI. This CDR3 comprises 16 residues. V was clipped by 0 bases and J by 2 bases; unmatched bases: 7. CDR3 sequence reads: CASSYSRAGGAYEQYF. DNA for the CDR3: TGTGCCAGCAGTTACTCGCGCGCAGGGGGAGCCTACGAGCAGTACTTC.

This chain joins TRBV5-1 and TRBJ2-2; 10 nucleotides match TRBD2. The V segment lost 0 bases and the J segment 0 bases; nucleotides outside the gene matches: 5. This CDR3 spans 18 amino acids. The germline V gene encodes CDR1 SGHRS and CDR2 YFSETQ. The CDR3 sequence: CASSLVLAGVTNTGELFF. The CDR3 DNA reads TGCGCCAGCAGCTTGGTTCTAGCGGGAGTGACGAACACCGGGGAGCTGTTTTTT.

This sequence joins TRBV20-1 and TRBJ2-5; D possibly uses TRBD1 or TRBD2 (6 bases each). The germline CDR1 and CDR2 sequences are DFQATT and SNEGSKA (reference sequence). Trimming shortened V by 1 base and J by 5 bases, and 14 bases separated the two germline ends. The CDR3 is made up of 14 amino acids. The CDR3 region has the DNA TGCAGTGCTAGAGTAGGGCAGGGGAGGGAGACCCAGTACTTC. Protein sequence: CSARVGQGRETQYF.

The chain uses TRBV5-1 and TRBJ2-5, with 9 nucleotides matching TRBD1. Losses at the gene ends were 4 bases for V and 5 bases for J; bases not matched to a gene: 12. Germline loops: CDR1 SGHRS, CDR2 YFSETQ. The CDR3 loop spans 16 amino acids. The CDR3 sequence: CASSTTGGIEIETQYF. The CDR3 region has the DNA TGCGCCAGCAGCACTACAGGGGGCATTGAAATCGAGACCCAGTACTTC.

This chain uses TRBV9 with TRBJ2-1, with D maybe TRBD2 (6 bases). Germline V gene data show CDR1 as SGDLS and CDR2 as YYNGEE. V dropped 0 bases and J dropped 7 bases, with 14 bases sitting between them. The CDR3 runs 15 residues. The CDR3 sequence: CASSVGGVGGNEQFF. Written as DNA, the CDR3 is TGTGCCAGCAGCGTAGGAGGGGTCGGAGGGAATGAGCAGTTCTTC.

This clonotype was observed a few times. This chain joins TRBV10-3 and TRBJ2-1, with D maybe TRBD2 (6 bases). This CDR3 is 16 amino acids long. V shed 4 bases and J shed 6 bases, with 19 bases lying between them. In germline, CDR1 is ENHRY, CDR2 SYGVKD. The CDR3 region has the DNA TGTGCCATCAGTGCAATAAGGGACTGGGAACCCAATGAGCAGTTCTTC. Its protein product is CAISAIRDWEPNEQFF.

This clonotype was counted between two and nine times. In DNA, the CDR3 is TGTGCCAGCAGCTCTTCACTCCCGACAACTAATGAAAAACTGTTTTTT. Translating gives CASSSSLPTTNEKLFF. V usage is TRBV12-3 or TRBV12-4 and J usage is TRBJ1-4, with D uncertain. V gave up 6 bases and J gave up 0 bases, with 14 bases separating them. This CDR3 has 16 residues.

The J gene is TRBJ2-7, the V gene TRBV18, with D perhaps given as TRBD1 or TRBD2 (5 bases each). Trimming shortened V by 4 bases and J by 6 bases, and 10 bases separated the two germline ends. Germline V gives CDR1 KGHSH, CDR2 LQKENI. The CDR3 contains 12 residues. CDR3 sequence (DNA): TGTGCCAGCTCACGAGGGGCTGGCGAGCAGTACTTC. Amino acids: CASSRGAGEQYF.

V is TRBV6-2 or TRBV6-3 and J is TRBJ1-5; D is uncertain. V was cut by 7 bases and J by 3 bases, with 13 bases left in between. Germline V CDR1 and CDR2: MNHEY, SVGEGT. The CDR3 length is 14 residues. The DNA for the CDR3 is TGTGCCAGCACCCTGGGAGGGTACAATCAGCCCCAGCATTTT. Protein: CASTLGGYNQPQHF.

Only a few counts were recorded for this clonotype. The genes are TRBV4-1 and TRBJ2-1; no clear D gene. In germline, CDR1 is MGHRA, CDR2 YSYEKL. This CDR3 has 16 amino acids. The ends were cut back, 0 bases at V and 8 bases at J, with 17 bases in the middle. The CDR3 DNA reads as TGCGCCAGCAGCCAAGATGGGTACAAAATAACCGATGAGCAGTTCTTC. It yields the protein CASSQDGYKITDEQFF.

In its sample, this clonotype was seen a few times. This chain links TRBV24-1 with TRBJ2-1; D might be TRBD2 (7 bases). Germline V gene data show CDR1 as KGHDR and CDR2 as SFDVKD. The ends were cut back, 6 bases at V and 4 bases at J, with 18 bases in the middle. CDR3 length: 16 residues. The CDR3 is CATSPARGGAYNEQFF. The CDR3 coding sequence is TGTGCCACCAGTCCAGCTAGAGGGGGGGCTTACAATGAGCAGTTCTTC.

In this sample, this clonotype turned up many times. The CDR3 loop is CASSSSAGVSNEQFF. Here the CDR3 DNA reads TGTGCCAGCAGCAGCTCAGCGGGAGTCTCGAATGAGCAGTTCTTC. V usage is TRBV6-2 or TRBV6-3 and J usage is TRBJ2-1; 8 bases match TRBD2. This CDR3 is built from 15 residues. Trimming took 6 bases from V and 7 from J; bases not matched to a gene: 11. Germline CDR1 is MNHEY and CDR2 is SVGEGT.

Of note for this clonotype: A much larger clone lies a single base off, so this may be a read error. The conserved closing phenylalanine or tryptophan is absent in this CDR3, likely reflecting a read error. This chain uses TRBV5-1 with TRBJ2-3; the match to TRBD2 covers 7 bases. Germline V lookup: CDR1 SGHRS, CDR2 YFSETQ. The junction had 10 bases not matched to a gene; V was cut back by 7 bases and J by 5 bases. The CDR3 has 14 residues. The CDR3 DNA follows: TGCGCCAGCCGCGGGGGAGGGCCGATAGATACGCAGTATATT. Translated: CASRGGGPIDTQYI.